This TCR beta chain derives from a study of T cell responses to AZD1222 COVID-19 vaccine listed by TCRdb under 2021. Study-wide context: A total of 233 trial participants underwent TCR sequencing, of whom roughly 210 had received two doses of AZD1222 and 26 had received two doses of the MenACWY control vaccine. Trial participants were enrolled by age into subgroups of 18-55, 56-69 and 70-plus years, and 148, 28 and 57 TCR-sequenced participants, respectively, were included in these subgroups. Paper-wide results and their limitations: Epitopes outside the regions mutated in the B.1.351 and B.1.1.7 variants were reportedly recognized by nearly half of the unique spike-specific TCRs. No day 14 peak-response samples were available, so repertoires were characterized only after the peak T cell response. The vaccine-associated CD4 TCRs covered the entire spike protein, and the dominant responses fell in regions 160-218 and 743-854. Most participants were white British and females outnumbered males, and the authors suggested that clonal diversity may have been underestimated. In the small 56-69-year group, the increase in depth fell short of significance, most likely because of low power. Only five to seven AZD1222 recipients were SARS-CoV-2 seropositive at baseline, limiting conclusions about previously exposed vaccinees. A significant rise in spike-specific TCR breadth and depth was observed after two AZD1222 doses relative to day 0 and relative to MenACWY recipients.

The time point label on this specimen signifies: about 28 days (+/-7) after the second vaccine dose. Because spike-specific TCR depth and breadth did not differ between the two schedules, AZD1222 recipients who got a second dose at roughly 4 weeks were pooled with those who got a second dose at roughly 12 weeks. Vaccinee samples came from UK trials COV001 and COV002, including a single-blind randomized controlled phase 2/3 trial of AZD1222 (ChAdOx1 nCoV-19) in healthy adults. Trial participant PBMC samples were collected at day 0 and day 28 after the second dose for TCRbeta chain sequencing. The CDR3 runs 14 amino acids, cysteine and phenylalanine included. The only DNA kept is the CDR3, 42 bases in frame from the first base. Ends trimmed: V by 5 bases, J by 6 bases; bases unmatched to a gene: 5. The germline V gene encodes CDR1 MNHEY and CDR2 SMNVEV (reference sequence). About this clone itself: The specificity of this receptor is unknown. Base qualities were left out, and no much larger clone turns up one base away.

The CDR3 regions of human TCRbeta chains were analyzed by immunosequencing. Per the original workflow: Repertoire TCRs were checked for matches against a reference library of SARS-CoV-2-specific TCRs that had been generated using the MIRA antigen-specificity platform. Breadth was defined as the fraction of unique TCRs that were SARS-CoV-2-associated, and depth was defined as the fraction of total T cells that were SARS-CoV-2-associated. Each spike-specific TCR was assigned to its reactive spike region and to a CD4 or CD8 class using the MIRA data. Log10-transformed breadth and depth values were compared by one-way ANOVA with Sidak's multiple comparisons tests. This is the immuneACCESS table as TCRdb keeps it, with only in-frame sequences that have V and J called. A part of the clones is gone; compared with another copy, unresolved V genes explain less than half, and the rest is unexplained. The DNA was the basis for D and trimming; V, J and clone size are from that table. The sample has 86,000 or so clones on record, about 89% of them singletons. Of the sample, 9.5% to 13% is held by the ten largest clones.

This clonotype was obtained from an adult who received the AZD1222 COVID-19 vaccine. The receptor chain draws on TRBV27 and TRBJ2-1; TRBD1 fits 9 bases in the junction. The sequencing used peripheral blood, collected 28 days after the second AZD1222 dose. The nucleotide sequence reads as follows: TGTGCCAGCAGTCCCAACAGGGGGCGCAATGAGCAGTTCTTC. It translates as CASSPNRGRNEQFF.